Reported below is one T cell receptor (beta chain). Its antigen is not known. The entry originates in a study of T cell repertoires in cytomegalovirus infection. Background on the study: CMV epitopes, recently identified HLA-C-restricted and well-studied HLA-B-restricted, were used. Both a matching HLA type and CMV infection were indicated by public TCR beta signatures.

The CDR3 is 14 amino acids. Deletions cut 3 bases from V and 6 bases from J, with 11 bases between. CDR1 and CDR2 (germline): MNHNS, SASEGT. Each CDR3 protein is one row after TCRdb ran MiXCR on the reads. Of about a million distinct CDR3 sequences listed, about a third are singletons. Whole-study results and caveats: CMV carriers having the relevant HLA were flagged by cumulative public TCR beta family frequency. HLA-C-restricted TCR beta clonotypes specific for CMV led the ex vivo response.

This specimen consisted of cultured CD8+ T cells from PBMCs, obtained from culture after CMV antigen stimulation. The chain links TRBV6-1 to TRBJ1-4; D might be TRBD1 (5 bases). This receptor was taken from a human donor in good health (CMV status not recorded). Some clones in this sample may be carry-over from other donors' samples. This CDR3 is CASSEGPWDEKLFF. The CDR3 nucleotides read TGTGCCAGCAGTGAGGGACCTTGGGATGAAAAACTGTTTTTT.